In this sample, the clone carrying this TCR beta chain turned up a few times. The target antigen is unknown. TCRdb reprocessed the 5' RACE reads via MiXCR and lists one record per CDR3 protein. The top ten clones hold about 1.8% of a sample with about 700,000 distinct CDR3 sequences, 5.5% to 7.5% of them seen once. CDR1 ENHRY and CDR2 SYGVKD come from the germline V gene. The CDR3 runs 17 residues. Trimming pared 2 bases from V and 4 bases from J, leaving 19 bases between. Each donor was a healthy Caucasian. This specimen belongs to a study of identical twins. Study outcomes and limitations: Abundant cord blood beta clonotypes carried fewer insertions; memory repertoires showed none. Analyses of zero insertions could be partly confounded by invariant MAIT and iNKT cells.

V is TRBV10-3 and J is TRBJ2-3, with a weak D call TRBD1 (5 bases). Sequencing was done on a sample of naive T cells sorted from blood. The clonotype was recovered from a man between 18 and 35 years old in good health. CDR3 sequence (DNA): TGTGCCATCAGTGAGCCGGGCCAGGGCGGTTCGGCAGATACGCAGTATTTT. It specifies CAISEPGQGGSADTQYF.